This T cell receptor (beta chain) was sequenced during a study of shared clonotypes between healthy human individuals. General study results and limits: Naive subsets tended to show greater estimated richness than memory subsets.

The CDR3 consists of 15 residues. Trimming took 10 bases from V and 4 from J, leaving 20 bases between them. The germline V gene encodes CDR1 MNHNY and CDR2 SVGAGI (reference sequence). The data were produced by immunoSEQ multiplex PCR, yet TCRdb's version contains in-frame clones alone and is incomplete. The sample includes millions of clones, over 85% of them seen just once. A note on this clone: Its specificity is unknown.

The chain is built from TRBV6-6 and TRBJ2-1, with D tentatively TRBD2 (5 bases). Material: naive CD4+ T cells from PBMCs. As to subset: CD45RA+ positively selected. This sequence was found in a man younger than 35 in good health. Some clones in this sample may be carry-over from other donors' samples. The CDR3 loop reads CATLTRGPSYNEQFF. The CDR3 DNA reads as TGTGCCACCCTCACGCGAGGGCCTTCATACAATGAGCAGTTCTTC.